Below, 28 T cell receptor beta chains from the same sample are listed, as sequenced in a study of blood T cell repertoires in COVID-19 (dated by TCRdb to the early 2020s). The method was the immunoSEQ multiplex PCR assay. Held by TCRdb, this immuneACCESS table contains in-frame sequences only and omits some clones. Under half of the omission traces to an unresolved V gene where checked; the cause of the rest is unknown. The sample has hundreds of thousands of clones on record, about 88% of them singletons. The ten largest account for roughly 13% of the sample. Material for sequencing was peripheral blood. The origin of the receptors is a woman aged 65 to 85 with COVID-19, enrolled during active disease.

This clone was seen a single time. The chain employs TRBV11-3 and TRBJ2-2, with 7 bases aligning to TRBD2. With V trimmed by 5 bases and J by 4 bases, 4 bases remained unmatched. The CDR3 is 14 residues long. Germline loops: CDR1 SGHNT, CDR2 YENEEA. The CDR3 DNA sequence: TGTGCCAGCAGCCCGTCGGGGGGCACCGGGGAGCTGTTTTTT. This translates into CASSPSGGTGELFF.

J is TRBJ2-5 and V is TRBV30; 8 bases are a match to TRBD1. Germline CDR1 and CDR2: GTSNPN and SVGIG (reference sequence). The CDR3 totals 16 residues. The V gene end was trimmed by 1 base and the J gene end by 5 bases; junction bases not matched to a gene: 12. The CDR3 region is CAWSADPDRAQETQYF. The CDR3 DNA reads as TGTGCCTGGAGTGCCGACCCGGACAGGGCCCAGGAGACCCAGTACTTC.

Here the CDR3 DNA reads TGTGCCAGCGGCATAAGGCAGGGAAGCAATCAGCCCCAGCATTTT. Protein sequence: CASGIRQGSNQPQHF. The chain employs TRBV27 and TRBJ1-5; TRBD1 might be the D (5 bases). The CDR3 is 15 amino acids. V was cut by 8 bases and J by 1 base, with 15 bases left in between. Germline V lookup: CDR1 MNHEY, CDR2 SMNVEV (reference sequence).

This clone came up once. V is TRBV4-1 and J is TRBJ2-6; D might be TRBD1 (5 bases). V was cut by 0 bases and J by 0 bases, with 18 bases left in between. The germline gives CDR1 MGHRA, CDR2 YSYEKL. The CDR3 has 20 amino acids. The CDR3 bases are TGCGCCAGCAGCCAAGATGGGTCAGGGTACCTCAACTCTGGGGCCAACGTCCTGACTTTC. As protein: CASSQDGSGYLNSGANVLTF.

This clone has only one observation. The gene calls are TRBV5-1 and TRBJ1-3, with 7 bases aligning to TRBD1. The CDR3 runs to 14 residues. CDR1 is SGHRS and CDR2 is YFSETQ in the germline V gene. The V segment lost 4 bases and the J segment 4 bases; nucleotides outside the gene matches: 5. The CDR3 sequence: CASSVGQDGNTIYF. CDR3 sequence (DNA): TGCGCCAGCAGCGTAGGACAGGACGGAAACACCATATATTTT.

V and J are TRBV5-8 and TRBJ2-5; D call uncertain. Germline V gives CDR1 SGHTS, CDR2 YDEGEE. Trimming pared 1 base from V and 5 bases from J, leaving 12 bases between. This CDR3 has 14 residues. CDR3 DNA: TGTGCCAGCAGCTTGAGGCCTGCGCGGGAGACCCAGTACTTC. Its translation: CASSLRPARETQYF. The whole variable domain, remainder taken from reference TRBV5-8 and TRBJ2-5, is EAGVTQSPTHLIKTRGQQATLRCSPISGHTSVYWYQQALGLGLQFLLWYDEGEERNRGNFPPRFSGRQFPNYSSELNVNALELEDSALYLCASSLRPARETQYFGPGTRLLVL.

The gene calls are TRBV19 and TRBJ1-2; D not resolved. V lost 6 bases and J lost 2, with 10 bases in between. CDR3 size: 13 residues. Germline CDR1 reads LNHDA; CDR2 reads SQIVND (reference sequence). The CDR3 loop reads CASRERGNYGYTF. DNA for the CDR3: TGTGCCAGTAGGGAGCGAGGGAACTATGGCTACACCTTC.

The V gene is TRBV7-2, the J gene TRBJ1-2; possibly TRBD1 for D (6 bases). V was shortened by 4 bases and J by 4 bases, with 10 bases between the two germline ends. Germline V gene sequence: CDR1 SGHTA, CDR2 FQGNSA. CDR3 length: 13 residues. CDR3 sequence reads: CASSSDSIYGYTF. As DNA, the CDR3 is TGTGCCAGCAGCTCGGACAGTATCTATGGCTACACCTTC. Variable domain in full (rest from reference TRBV7-2 and TRBJ1-2): GAGVSQSPSNKVTEKGKDVELRCDPISGHTALYWYRQSLGQGLEFLIYFQGNSAPDKSGLPSDRFSAERTGGSVSTLTIQRTQQEDSAVYLCASSSDSIYGYTFGSGTRLTVV.

J is TRBJ2-2 and V is TRBV4-1; a weak D match, TRBD1 (5 bases). CDR1 and CDR2 from the germline V gene are MGHRA and YSYEKL. V was pared by 1 base and J by 7 bases, with 16 bases between. This CDR3 has 16 residues. For the CDR3, the DNA is TGCGCCAGCAGCCAAGTGGACATAATGACCTTCGGGGAGCTGTTTTTT. Its translation is CASSQVDIMTFGELFF.

CDR3 DNA: TGTGCCAGCAGCCAGACTAGCGGGGGGCCAACAGATACGCAGTATTTT. Translation gives CASSQTSGGPTDTQYF. The genes are TRBV5-6 and TRBJ2-3; 13 bases map to TRBD2. The CDR3 spans 16 residues. V dropped 4 bases and J dropped 3; count of bases not matched to a gene: 5. The germline gives CDR1 SGHDT, CDR2 YYEEEE.

The chain uses TRBV2 and TRBJ2-3; the match to TRBD2 covers 9 bases. The J segment lost 2 bases and the V segment lost 5 bases, leaving 5 bases of the junction unmatched. The CDR3 has 15 amino acids. From germline, CDR1 is SNHLY and CDR2 FYNNEI. For the CDR3, the DNA is TGTGCCAGCAGTTACAGCGGGGGGAACACAGATACGCAGTATTTT. This codes for CASSYSGGNTDTQYF.

This clone was counted a few times. As DNA, the CDR3 is TGTGCCAGTAGTAGCAGTATGAACACTGAAGCTTTCTTT. Protein: CASSSSMNTEAFF. V is TRBV19 and J is TRBJ1-1; D unclear. Per the germline V gene, CDR1 is LNHDA and CDR2 is SQIVND (reference sequence). V was pared by 4 bases and J by 0 bases, with 6 bases between. This CDR3 region has 13 residues.

This chain uses TRBV5-4 with TRBJ2-7; 10 positions match TRBD2. V was pared by 1 base and J by 6 bases, with 4 bases of the junction left unmatched. Germline CDR1 is SGHNT and CDR2 is YYREEE (reference sequence). The CDR3 is 14 amino acids. CDR3 nucleotides: TGTGCCAGCAGCTTGACTAGCGGGAACTCCGAGCAGTACTTC. The encoded protein is CASSLTSGNSEQYF.

CDR3 amino acids: CASSFGYEQYF. Written as DNA, the CDR3 is TGTGCCAGTAGTTTCGGCTACGAGCAGTACTTC. V usage is TRBV19 and J usage is TRBJ2-7; D is unclear. This CDR3 has 11 amino acids. Germline V gives CDR1 LNHDA, CDR2 SQIVND (reference sequence). The V and J ends lost 5 bases and 3 bases respectively, with 5 bases between them.

This chain uses TRBV5-6 with TRBJ2-1; D remains unclear. V lost 1 base and J lost 4, with 6 bases in between. Germline loops: CDR1 SGHDT, CDR2 YYEEEE. This CDR3 is 13 amino acids long. CDR3 DNA sequence: TGTGCCAGCAGCTTGAGAGCTTACAATGAGCAGTTCTTC. Its protein product is CASSLRAYNEQFF.

V and J are TRBV9 and TRBJ2-3, with 8 bases matching TRBD2. The CDR3 loop spans 16 amino acids. J was trimmed by 8 bases and V by 0 bases; bases with no gene match: 11. CDR1 SGDLS and CDR2 YYNGEE come from the germline V gene. For the CDR3, the DNA is TGTGCCAGCAGCGTAGACACCGGGGGGGCCGGGCGTACGCAGTATTTT. Translating it yields CASSVDTGGAGRTQYF.

The chain combines TRBV5-5 with TRBJ1-5, with D maybe TRBD1 (5 bases). This CDR3 is built from 14 residues. Germline V CDR1 and CDR2: SGHKS, YYEKEE (reference sequence). V lost 4 bases, J lost 3 bases, and 11 bases lay in between. The CDR3: CASSLDRANQPQHF. DNA of the CDR3: TGTGCCAGCAGCCTCGACAGAGCCAATCAGCCCCAGCATTTT.

The chain uses TRBV29-1 and TRBJ1-3; D is perhaps TRBD1 (5 bases). This CDR3 contains 15 residues. Germline V gene data show CDR1 as SQVTM and CDR2 as ANQGSEA. The germline V and J ends were trimmed by 6 bases and 0 bases, with 15 bases remaining between them. CDR3 in amino acids: CSVTFMGGSGNTIYF. The CDR3 DNA is TGCAGCGTGACCTTTATGGGGGGCTCTGGAAACACCATATATTTT.

The rearrangement uses TRBV12-5 and TRBJ1-2; D ambiguous. Germline CDR1 is LGHNT and CDR2 is FRNRAP. The CDR3 runs 15 residues. Trimming shortened V by 1 base and J by 0 bases, and 9 bases separated the two germline ends. The CDR3 nucleotides are TGTGCTAGTGGTTTGGCACGGGGAACTAACTATGGCTACACCTTC. Translation: CASGLARGTNYGYTF.

The V and J genes are TRBV5-8 and TRBJ2-2, with 14 positions matching TRBD2. Losses at the gene ends were 4 bases for V and 5 bases for J; bases not matched to a gene: 1. Germline lookup yields CDR1 SGHTS and CDR2 YDEGEE. The CDR3 runs 15 residues. The CDR3 bases are TGTGCCAGCAGCCGACTAGCGGGGGGGACCGGGGAGCTGTTTTTT. This codes for CASSRLAGGTGELFF.

The rearrangement joins TRBV21-1 to TRBJ1-1. TRBV21-1 is a known pseudogene. The CDR3 totals 16 residues. This CDR3 is CASPPSRSVQNTEAFF. In DNA, the CDR3 is TGTGCCAGCCCCCCGTCGAGAAGTGTTCAGAACACTGAAGCTTTCTTT.

The rearrangement uses TRBV6-5 and TRBJ1-4, with 10 bases aligning to TRBD1. CDR3 size: 15 residues. V gave up 6 bases and J gave up 3 bases; unmatched junction bases: 4. Per the germline V gene, CDR1 is MNHEY and CDR2 is SVGAGI. The DNA of the CDR3 is TGTGCCAGCAGACGGACAGGGGGGCCTAATGAAAAACTGTTTTTT. It translates to CASRRTGGPNEKLFF.

As regards this clone: The identical CDR3 is also encoded by other nucleotide sequences in the sample. This chain uses TRBV24-1 with TRBJ2-7; possible D gene TRBD2, 5 bases. The CDR3 covers 13 residues. CDR1 and CDR2 from the germline V gene are KGHDR and SFDVKD. V was trimmed by 4 bases and J by 2 bases, leaving 8 bases between them. The CDR3: CATSDPGTYEQYF. Here the CDR3 DNA reads TGTGCCACCAGTGACCCCGGGACCTACGAGCAGTACTTC.

The chain couples TRBV18 to TRBJ2-3, with 7 bases fitting TRBD1. CDR3 size: 15 residues. The V and J ends lost 2 bases and 2 bases, in that order; junction bases with no gene match: 4. In germline, CDR1 is KGHSH, CDR2 LQKENI. CDR3: CASSPTGVLTDTQYF. DNA for the CDR3: TGTGCCAGCTCACCAACAGGGGTCCTCACAGATACGCAGTATTTT.

The V and J genes are TRBV6-1 and TRBJ2-7; 8 bases are a match to TRBD1. The J segment lost 3 bases and the V segment lost 3 bases, leaving 4 bases of the junction unmatched. Germline lookup yields CDR1 MNHNS and CDR2 SASEGT. The CDR3 sequence is 14 residues long. DNA of the CDR3: TGTGCCAGCAGTGACGGGACAGGATTCTACGAGCAGTACTTC. Its protein is CASSDGTGFYEQYF.

This chain connects TRBV29-1 to TRBJ2-4; 9 positions agree with TRBD1. The CDR3 runs to 13 residues. The ends lost 7 bases at V and 1 base at J; junction bases unmatched: 2. Per germline, CDR1 SQVTM and CDR2 ANQGSEA. CDR3 loop: CSAGTGAKNIQYF. The CDR3 DNA follows: TGCAGCGCAGGGACAGGGGCCAAAAACATTCAGTACTTC.

The rearrangement uses TRBV6-6 and TRBJ1-1, with D tentatively TRBD1 (5 bases). V lost 0 bases to trimming and J lost 2 bases, with 7 bases between them. The CDR3 loop spans 14 amino acids. Germline values: CDR1 MNHNY, CDR2 SVGAGI (reference sequence). DNA of the CDR3: TGTGCCAGCAGTTACTCGCAGGGAAACACTGAAGCTTTCTTT. Translation: CASSYSQGNTEAFF.

This chain connects TRBV6-5 to TRBJ1-6; no firm D call. Per germline, CDR1 MNHEY and CDR2 SVGAGI. The CDR3 length is 14 residues. The V gene lost 7 bases and the J gene lost 0 bases, with 7 bases spanning the gap. This CDR3 is CASTASSYNSPLHF. The DNA for the CDR3 is TGTGCCAGCACAGCGAGCTCCTATAATTCACCCCTCCACTTT.